This TCR beta chain appears in the sequencing data of a study of T cell repertoires in cytomegalovirus infection. Overall study context: CMV infection and matching HLA type were both indicated by public TCR beta signatures.

As regards this clonotype: Its target is unknown.

One entry per CDR3 protein, called by TCRdb with MiXCR from the reads. The sample yields hundreds of thousands of distinct CDR3 sequences, about a third seen once. Study observations and caveats: Within the response measured ex vivo, HLA-C-restricted CMV-specific TCR beta clonotypes were dominant. Cumulated frequencies of public TCR beta families served to identify carriers of CMV plus the relevant HLA.

Losses at the gene ends were 7 bases for V and 5 bases for J; bases not matched to a gene: 8. This CDR3 comprises 14 residues. Germline CDR1 LGHNA, CDR2 YNFKEQ. The TCR was taken from a human donor in good health (CMV status not recorded). Some clones in this sample may be carry-over from other donors' samples. This chain links TRBV4-2 with TRBJ2-4, with TRBD1 identical over 7 bases. The sample consisted of PBMCs. CDR3 coding DNA: TGTGCCAGCACCGCTTCCGGACAGGAAAACATTCAGTACTTC. Its translation: CASTASGQENIQYF.